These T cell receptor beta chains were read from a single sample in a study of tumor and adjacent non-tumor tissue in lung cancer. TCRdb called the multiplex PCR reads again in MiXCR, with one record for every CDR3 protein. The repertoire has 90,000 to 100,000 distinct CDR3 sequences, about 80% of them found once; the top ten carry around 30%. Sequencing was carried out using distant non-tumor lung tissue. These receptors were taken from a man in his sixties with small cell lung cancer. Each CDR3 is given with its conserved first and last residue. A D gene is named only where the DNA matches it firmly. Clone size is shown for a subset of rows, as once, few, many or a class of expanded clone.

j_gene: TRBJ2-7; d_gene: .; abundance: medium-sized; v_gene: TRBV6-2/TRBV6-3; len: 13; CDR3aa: CASSIDSSYEQYF; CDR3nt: TGTGCCAGCAGTATCGACAGCTCCTACGAGCAGTACTTC
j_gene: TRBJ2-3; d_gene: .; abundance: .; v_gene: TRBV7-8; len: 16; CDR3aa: CASSFGASGSTDTQYF; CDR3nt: TGTGCCAGTAGCTTTGGGGCCAGCGGGAGCACAGATACGCAGTATTTT
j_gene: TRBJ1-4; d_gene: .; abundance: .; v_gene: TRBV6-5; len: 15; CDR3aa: CASSPAGGWDKKLFF; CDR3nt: TGTGCAAGCAGCCCCGCCGGGGGTTGGGATAAAAAACTGTTTTTT
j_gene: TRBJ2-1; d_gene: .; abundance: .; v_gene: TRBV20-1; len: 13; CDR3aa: CNARGPVWNEQCF; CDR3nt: TGCAATGCTAGAGGACCAGTATGGAATGAGCAGTGCTTC
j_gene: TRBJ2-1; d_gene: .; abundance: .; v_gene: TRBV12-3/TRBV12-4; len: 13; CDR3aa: CASSLGLYNEQLF; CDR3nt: TGTGCCAGCAGTTTAGGTCTCTACAATGAGCAACTCTTC
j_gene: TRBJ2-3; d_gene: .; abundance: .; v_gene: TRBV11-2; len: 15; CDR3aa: CASSLPPGYTDTQYF; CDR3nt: TGTGCAAGCAGCTTACCGCCAGGGTACACAGATACGCAGTATTTT
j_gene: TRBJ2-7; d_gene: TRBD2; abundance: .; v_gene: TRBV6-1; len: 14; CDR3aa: CPSSETSGSYEHYF; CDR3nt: TGTCCCAGCAGTGAGACTAGCGGGAGTTACGAGCATTACTTC
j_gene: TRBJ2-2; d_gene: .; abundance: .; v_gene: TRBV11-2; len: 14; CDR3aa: CASYGTRNTGELFF; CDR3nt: TGTGCCAGCTACGGGACAAGGAACACCGGGGAGCTGTTTTTT
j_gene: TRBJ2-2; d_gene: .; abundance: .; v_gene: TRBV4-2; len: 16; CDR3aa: CANSQERGVAAGELVF; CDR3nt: TGTGCCAACAGTCAGGAGAGAGGAGTCGCTGCCGGGGAGCTGGTTTTT
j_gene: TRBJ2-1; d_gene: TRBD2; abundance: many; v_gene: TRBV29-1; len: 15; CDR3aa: CSVGWGGDSYNEQFF; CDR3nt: TGCAGCGTTGGGTGGGGGGGGGACTCCTACAATGAGCAGTTCTTC
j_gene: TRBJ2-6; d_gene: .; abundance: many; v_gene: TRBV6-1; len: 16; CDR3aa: CATRNLVSSGANVLTF; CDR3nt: TGTGCCACCAGGAATCTAGTCTCCTCTGGGGCCAACGTCCTGACTTTC
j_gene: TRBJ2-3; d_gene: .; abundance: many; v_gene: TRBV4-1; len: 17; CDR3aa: CASSLPALRTSTDTQYF; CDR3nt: TGCGCCAGCAGCCTCCCAGCCCTCCGGACTAGCACAGATACGCAGTATTTT
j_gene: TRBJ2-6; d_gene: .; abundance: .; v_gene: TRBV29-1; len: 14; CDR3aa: CSVSTGGGANVLSF; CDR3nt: TGTAGCGTCTCCACAGGGGGGGGGGCCAACGTCCTGTCTTTC
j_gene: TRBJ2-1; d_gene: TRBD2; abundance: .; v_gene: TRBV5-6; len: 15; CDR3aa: CTSSLSGRVTNEQFF; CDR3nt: TGTACCAGCAGCTTGAGCGGGAGGGTCACCAATGAGCAGTTCTTC
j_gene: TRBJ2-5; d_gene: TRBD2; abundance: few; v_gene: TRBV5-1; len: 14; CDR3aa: CASSPAGGQETQYF; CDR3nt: TGCGCCAGCAGCCCGGCGGGAGGGCAAGAGACCCAGTACTTC
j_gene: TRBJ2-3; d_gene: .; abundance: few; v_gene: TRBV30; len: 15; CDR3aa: CAWSTGGRITDTQYF; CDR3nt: TGTGCCTGGAGTACGGGGGGCAGGATCACAGATACGCAGTATTTT
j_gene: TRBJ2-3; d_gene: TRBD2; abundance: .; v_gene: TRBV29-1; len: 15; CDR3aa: CSVEWRGSVTYTQYF; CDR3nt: TGCAGCGTTGAATGGCGGGGGTCTGTCACATATACGCAGTATTTC
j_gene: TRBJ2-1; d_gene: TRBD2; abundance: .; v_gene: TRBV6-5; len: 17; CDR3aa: CASSFSIWGLADNEEFF; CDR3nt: TGTGCCAGCAGTTTCTCGATCTGGGGACTAGCGGACAATGAGGAATTCTTC
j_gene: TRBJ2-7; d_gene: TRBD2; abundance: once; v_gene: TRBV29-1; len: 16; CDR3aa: CSVAQGTSGRAKEQYF; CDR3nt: TGCAGCGTTGCTCAAGGGACTAGCGGGAGGGCAAAGGAGCAGTACTTC
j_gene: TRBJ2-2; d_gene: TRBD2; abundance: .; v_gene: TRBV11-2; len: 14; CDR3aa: CASNLARETEELFF; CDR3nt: TGTGCCAGCAACTTAGCGCGGGAGACTGAGGAGCTGTTTTTT
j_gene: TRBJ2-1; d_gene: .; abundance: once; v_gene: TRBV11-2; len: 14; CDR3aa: CASQKRRCDNEQFF; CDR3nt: TGTGCCAGTCAGAAACGGCGGTGCGACAATGAGCAATTCTTC
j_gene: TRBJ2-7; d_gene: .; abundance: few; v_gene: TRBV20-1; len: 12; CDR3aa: CNATIQGDEQYF; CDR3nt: TGCAATGCTACAATACAGGGAGACGAGCAGTATTTC
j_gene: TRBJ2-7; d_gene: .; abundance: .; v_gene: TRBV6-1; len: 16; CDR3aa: CACSEIRTAFSYEQYF; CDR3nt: TGTGCCTGCAGTGAGATCAGGACCGCCTTCTCCTACGAGCAGTACTTC
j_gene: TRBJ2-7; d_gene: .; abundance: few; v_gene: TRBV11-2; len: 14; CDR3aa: CASRLSGCGSEQYF; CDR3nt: TGTGCCAGCAGACTATCGGGATGCGGCTCCGAGCAGTACTTC
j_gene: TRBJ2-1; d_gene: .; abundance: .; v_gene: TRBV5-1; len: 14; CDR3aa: CASSLEEGTMRHFF; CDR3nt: TGCGCCAGTAGCTTGGAGGAGGGCACAATGAGGCACTTCTTC
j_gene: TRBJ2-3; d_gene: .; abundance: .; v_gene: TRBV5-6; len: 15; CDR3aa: CASSLDTGLSDTQYF; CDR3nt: TGTGCCAGCAGCTTGGATACCGGGCTTTCGGATACGCAGTACTTT
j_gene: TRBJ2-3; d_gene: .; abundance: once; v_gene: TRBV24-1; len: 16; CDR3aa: CATSALVGTWADTQYF; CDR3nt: TGTGCCACCAGTGCCTTGGTGGGGACATGGGCAGATACGCAGTATTTT
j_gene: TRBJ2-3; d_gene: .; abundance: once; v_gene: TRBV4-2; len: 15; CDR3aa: CASSQVWGSQDTQYF; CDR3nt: TGTGCCAGCAGCCAAGTCTGGGGGAGTCAAGATACGCAGTATTTT
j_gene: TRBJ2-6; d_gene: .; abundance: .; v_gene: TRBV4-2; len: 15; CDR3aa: CASSLENSGANVLTF; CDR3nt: TGTGCCAGCAGCCTGGAGAACTCTGGGGCCAACGTCCTGACTTTC
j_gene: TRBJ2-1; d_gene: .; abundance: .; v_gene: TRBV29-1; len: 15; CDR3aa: CSATPTGHGGSEQFF; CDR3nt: TGCAGCGCTACTCCCACGGGCCACGGAGGGAGTGAGCAGTTCTTC
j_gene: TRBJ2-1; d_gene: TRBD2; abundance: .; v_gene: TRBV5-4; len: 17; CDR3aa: CDSSSPESGTTGGEQFF; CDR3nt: TGTGACAGCAGCTCTCCTGAAAGCGGGACTACGGGGGGTGAGCAGTTCTTC
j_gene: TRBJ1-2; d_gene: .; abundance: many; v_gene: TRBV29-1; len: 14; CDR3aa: CSVGNGRAGYGYTF; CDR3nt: TGCAGCGTAGGAAACGGCAGGGCCGGCTATGGCTACACCTTC
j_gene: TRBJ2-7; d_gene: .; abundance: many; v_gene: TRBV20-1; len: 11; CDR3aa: CSATIAYEQYF; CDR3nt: TGCAGTGCCACGATAGCCTACGAGCAGTACTTC
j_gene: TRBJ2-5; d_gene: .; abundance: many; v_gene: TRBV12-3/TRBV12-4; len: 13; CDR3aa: CASSPGGGETQYF; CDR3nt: TGTGCCAGCAGCCCAGGGGGGGGAGAGACCCAGTACTTC
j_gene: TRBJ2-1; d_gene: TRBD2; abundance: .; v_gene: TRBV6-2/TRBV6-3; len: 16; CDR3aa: CASSLQGLAGGVEQSF; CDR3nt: TGTGCCAGCAGTCTACAGGGACTAGCGGGAGGGGTTGAGCAGTCCTTC
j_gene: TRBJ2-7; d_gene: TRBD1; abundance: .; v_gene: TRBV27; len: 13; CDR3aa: CASSFGTGVGLYF; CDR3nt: TGTGCCAGCAGTTTCGGGACAGGGGTCGGACTCTACTTC
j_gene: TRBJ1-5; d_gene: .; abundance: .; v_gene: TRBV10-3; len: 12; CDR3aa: CVTRSTNQPQHF; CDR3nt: TGTGTCACCAGGTCTACCAATCAGCCCCAGCATTTT
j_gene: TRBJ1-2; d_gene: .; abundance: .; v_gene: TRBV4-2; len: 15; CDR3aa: CASSQYDVDSYGYTF; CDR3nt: TGTGCCAGCAGCCAATATGACGTGGATAGCTATGGCTACACCTTC
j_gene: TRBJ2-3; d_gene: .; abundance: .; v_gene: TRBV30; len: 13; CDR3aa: CACTDGRIDTQYF; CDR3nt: TGTGCTTGCACTGATGGACGCATAGATACGCAGTATTTT
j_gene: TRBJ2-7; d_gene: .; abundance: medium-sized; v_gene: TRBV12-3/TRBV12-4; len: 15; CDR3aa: CASSRLGRDPYEQYF; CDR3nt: TGTGCCAGCAGCCGTCTCGGGCGGGACCCCTACGAGCAGTACTTC
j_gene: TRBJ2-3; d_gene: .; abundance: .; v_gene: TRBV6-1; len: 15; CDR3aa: CARTLVLTNIDKQYF; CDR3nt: TGTGCCAGGACCCTTGTTTTGACTAACATAGATAAGCAGTATTTT
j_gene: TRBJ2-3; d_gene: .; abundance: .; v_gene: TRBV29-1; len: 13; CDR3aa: CDVDAAVTDTQYF; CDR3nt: TGCGACGTTGATGCCGCGGTCACAGATACGCAGTATTTT